The 11 T cell receptor beta chains presented below share a single source sample, sequenced in a study of cytomegalovirus exposure and HLA in healthy donors. With 60 Vbeta and 13 Jbeta primers, the PCR was carried out. The data were produced by immunoSEQ multiplex PCR, yet TCRdb's version contains in-frame clones alone and is incomplete. The sample lists 33,000 or so clones; 70% to 80% were seen once. Sample: PBMCs. The receptors shown here come from a woman between 25 and 40 years old in good health and CMV-seropositive.

This clone occurred once. J is TRBJ2-7 and V is TRBV5-1; D may be TRBD1 (5 bases). The CDR3 loop spans 14 amino acids. The germline V gene has CDR1 SGHRS and CDR2 YFSETQ. V was shortened by 5 bases and J by 4 bases, with 16 bases between the two germline ends. CDR3 region: CASSQDKITYEQYF. The CDR3 coding sequence is TGCGCCAGCAGTCAGGACAAGATTACGTACGAGCAGTACTTC.

The chain carries TRBV7-6 and TRBJ2-7; 8 bases match TRBD2. CDR1 is SGHVS, CDR2 FNYEAQ, per germline. CDR3 length equals 14 residues. Trimming took 5 bases from V and 3 from J; bases not matched to a gene: 6. The CDR3 sequence: CASSPSGRYYEQYF. The CDR3 bases are TGTGCCAGCAGCCCGAGCGGGAGATACTACGAGCAGTACTTC.

This chain links TRBV27 with TRBJ2-2; the D is unclear. Germline V CDR1 and CDR2: MNHEY, SMNVEV (reference sequence). The CDR3 spans 14 residues. V lost 3 bases and J 4 bases, leaving 9 bases between the germline ends. CDR3 nucleotides: TGTGCCAGCAGTTTGGGCTTCTTCACCGGGGAGCTGTTTTTT. This translates into CASSLGFFTGELFF.

The rearrangement links TRBV6-9 to TRBJ1-5; D is possibly TRBD1 (5 bases). This CDR3 comprises 16 residues. Trimming left V 0 bases short and J 3 bases short, with 12 bases between. CDR1 is MNHGY, CDR2 SVAAGI, per germline. The CDR3 loop reads CASSYSVRGDNQPQHF. DNA for the CDR3: TGTGCCAGCAGTTATTCAGTTCGGGGGGACAATCAGCCCCAGCATTTT.

The genes are TRBV5-6 and TRBJ2-2; 12 bases align to TRBD2. The germline gives CDR1 SGHDT, CDR2 YYEEEE. The V segment lost 5 bases and the J segment 6 bases; nucleotides outside the gene matches: 5. CDR3 length equals 15 residues. The chain's CDR3 is CASRRLAGEAGELFF. CDR3 in DNA: TGTGCCAGCAGAAGACTAGCGGGAGAGGCCGGGGAGCTGTTTTTT. The full variable domain, in which reference TRBV5-6 and TRBJ2-2 provide the parts outside the CDR3, is DAGVTQSPTHLIKTRGQQVTLRCSPKSGHDTVSWYQQALGQGPQFIFQYYEEEERQRGNFPDRFSGHQFPNYSSELNVNALLLGDSALYLCASRRLAGEAGELFFGEGSRLTVL.

The chain combines TRBV6-5 with TRBJ2-1, with 7 positions matching TRBD1. The CDR3 consists of 13 residues. Germline lookup yields CDR1 MNHEY and CDR2 SVGAGI. DNA of the CDR3: TGTCAATCGGGCACAGGGGCTGGGAATGAGCAGTTCTTC. This sequence encodes CQSGTGAGNEQFF.

The chain has TRBV28 and TRBJ1-5, with D perhaps TRBD1 (6 bases). Deletions cut 6 bases from V and 3 bases from J, with 15 bases between. The CDR3 is made up of 15 amino acids. Germline CDR1 and CDR2: MDHEN and SYDVKM. The CDR3 nucleotides read TGTGCCAGCAGGTTCGCGGGGGCGAACAATCAGCCCCAGCATTTT. Translating it yields CASRFAGANNQPQHF.

This clone was observed a handful of times. The chain couples TRBV7-9 to TRBJ2-1; D is ambiguous. The V end lost 5 bases, the J end lost 11 bases, and 13 bases lay between the germline ends. Germline V lookup: CDR1 SEHNR, CDR2 FQNEAQ (reference sequence). The CDR3 covers 12 residues. This CDR3 reads CASSLQQSQQFF. The CDR3 nucleotides are TGTGCCAGCAGCCTACAACAGTCCCAGCAGTTCTTC.

This chain uses TRBV11-2 with TRBJ2-7; D unclear. The CDR3 consists of 13 residues. Trimming shortened V by 5 bases and J by 2 bases, and 10 bases separated the two germline ends. Germline V lookup: CDR1 SGHAT, CDR2 FQNNGV. CDR3 amino acids: CASSLIVAYEQYF. In nucleotides, the CDR3 is TGTGCCAGCAGCCTAATCGTTGCCTACGAGCAGTACTTC.

This clone was observed a single time. J is TRBJ1-2 and V is TRBV30, with 12 bases aligning to TRBD1. CDR1 and CDR2 from the germline V gene are GTSNPN and SVGIG (reference sequence). The CDR3 contains 13 residues. V lost 0 bases to trimming and J lost 13 bases; unmatched junction nucleotides: 6. The CDR3 sequence is CAWSVGTGGFFTF. As DNA, the CDR3 is TGTGCCTGGAGTGTAGGGACAGGGGGCTTTTTCACCTTC. Using reference TRBV30 and TRBJ1-2 for the parts outside the CDR3, the full variable domain is SQTIHQWPATLVQPVGSPLSLECTVEGTSNPNLYWYRQAAGRGLQLLFYSVGIGQISSEVPQNLSASRPQDRQFILSSKKLLLSDSGFYLCAWSVGTGGFFTFGSGTRLTVV.

The chain combines TRBV19 with TRBJ2-1; D is undetermined. Trimming took 5 bases from V and 7 from J, leaving 15 bases between them. CDR1 is LNHDA and CDR2 is SQIVND in the germline V gene (reference sequence). The CDR3 consists of 14 residues. CDR3 coding DNA: TGTGCCAGTAGTGCCTCCCGACTCGTAAATGAGCAGTTCTTC. Encoded protein: CASSASRLVNEQFF.